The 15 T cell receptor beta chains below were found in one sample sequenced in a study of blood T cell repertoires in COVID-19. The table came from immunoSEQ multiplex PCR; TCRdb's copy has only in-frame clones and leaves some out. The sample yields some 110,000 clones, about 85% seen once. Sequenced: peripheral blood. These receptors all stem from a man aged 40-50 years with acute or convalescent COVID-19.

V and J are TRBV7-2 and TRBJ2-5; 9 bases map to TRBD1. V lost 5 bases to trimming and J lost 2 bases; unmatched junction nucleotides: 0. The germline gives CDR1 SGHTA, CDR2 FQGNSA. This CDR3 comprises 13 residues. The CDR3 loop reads CASSGTGQETQYF. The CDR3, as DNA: TGTGCCAGCAGCGGGACAGGGCAAGAGACCCAGTACTTC.

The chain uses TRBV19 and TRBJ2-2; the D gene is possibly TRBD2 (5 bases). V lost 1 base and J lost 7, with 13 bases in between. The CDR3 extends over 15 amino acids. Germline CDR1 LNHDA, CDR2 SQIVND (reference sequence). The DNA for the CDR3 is TGTGCCAGTAGTATAGTCCGAAGACGGGGCGGGGAGCTGTTTTTT. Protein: CASSIVRRRGGELFF.

DNA for the CDR3: TGCGCCAGCAGCTTGGTCCCGGGACAGGAAGAGACCCAGTACTTC. As protein: CASSLVPGQEETQYF. This rearrangement joins TRBV5-1 to TRBJ2-5; 8 bases fit TRBD1. Germline assignment: CDR1 SGHRS and CDR2 YFSETQ. With V trimmed by 0 bases and J by 3 bases, 4 bases remained unmatched. The CDR3 runs 15 residues.

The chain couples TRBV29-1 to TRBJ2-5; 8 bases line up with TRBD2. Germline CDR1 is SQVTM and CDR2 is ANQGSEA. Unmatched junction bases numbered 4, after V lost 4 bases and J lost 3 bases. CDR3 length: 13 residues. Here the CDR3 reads CSVGMTSEETQYF. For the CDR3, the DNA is TGCAGCGTTGGGATGACTAGCGAAGAGACCCAGTACTTC.

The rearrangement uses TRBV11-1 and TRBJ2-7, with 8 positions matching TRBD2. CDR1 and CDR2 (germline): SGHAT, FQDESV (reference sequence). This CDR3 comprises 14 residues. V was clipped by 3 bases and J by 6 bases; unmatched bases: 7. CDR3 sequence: CASSLSSGRIEQYF. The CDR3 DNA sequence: TGTGCCAGCAGCTTGTCCAGCGGGAGAATCGAGCAGTACTTC.

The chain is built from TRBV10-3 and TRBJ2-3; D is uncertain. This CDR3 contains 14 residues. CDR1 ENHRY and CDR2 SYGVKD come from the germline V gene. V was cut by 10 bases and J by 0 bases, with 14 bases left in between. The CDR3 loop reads CATKREASTDTQYF. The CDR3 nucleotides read TGTGCCACGAAGCGAGAGGCTAGCACAGATACGCAGTATTTT.

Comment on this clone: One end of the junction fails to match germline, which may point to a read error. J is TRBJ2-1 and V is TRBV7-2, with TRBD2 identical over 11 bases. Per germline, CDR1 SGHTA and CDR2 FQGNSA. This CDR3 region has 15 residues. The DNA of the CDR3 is TGTGCCAGCAGTTTAGTCGTTAGCGGGAGGGGGGAGCAGTTCTTC. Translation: CASSLVVSGRGEQFF.

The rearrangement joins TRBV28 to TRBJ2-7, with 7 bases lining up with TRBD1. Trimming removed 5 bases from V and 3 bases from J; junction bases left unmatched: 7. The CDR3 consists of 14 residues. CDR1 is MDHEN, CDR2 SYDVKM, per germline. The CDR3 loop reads CASSQYRGSYEQYF. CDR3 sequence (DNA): TGTGCCAGCAGTCAATACAGGGGAAGCTACGAGCAGTACTTC.

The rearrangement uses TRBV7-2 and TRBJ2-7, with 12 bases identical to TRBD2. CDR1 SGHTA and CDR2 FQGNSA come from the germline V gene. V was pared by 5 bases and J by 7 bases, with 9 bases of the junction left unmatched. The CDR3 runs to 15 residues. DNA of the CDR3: TGTGCCAGCAGCCCCGGACTAGCGGGGCTTAGGGAGCAGTACTTC. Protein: CASSPGLAGLREQYF.

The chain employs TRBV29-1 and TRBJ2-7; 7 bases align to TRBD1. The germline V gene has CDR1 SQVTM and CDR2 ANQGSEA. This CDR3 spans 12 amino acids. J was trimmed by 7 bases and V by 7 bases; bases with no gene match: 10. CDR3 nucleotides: TGCAGCGGCAAGACAGGGTCCTTGGAGCAGTACTTC. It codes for CSGKTGSLEQYF.

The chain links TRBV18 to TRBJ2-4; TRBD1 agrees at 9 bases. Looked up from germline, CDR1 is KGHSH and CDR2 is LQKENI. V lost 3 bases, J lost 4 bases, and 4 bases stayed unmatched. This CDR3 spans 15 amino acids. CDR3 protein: CASSPGQGRKNIQYF. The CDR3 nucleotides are TGTGCCAGCTCACCGGGACAGGGTAGGAAAAACATTCAGTACTTC.

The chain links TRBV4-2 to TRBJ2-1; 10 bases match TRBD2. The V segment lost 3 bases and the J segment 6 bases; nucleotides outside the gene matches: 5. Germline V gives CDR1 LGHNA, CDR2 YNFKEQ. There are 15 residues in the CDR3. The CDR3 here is CASSHSGRAGNEQFF. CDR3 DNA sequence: TGTGCCAGCAGCCACAGCGGGAGGGCCGGCAATGAGCAGTTCTTC.

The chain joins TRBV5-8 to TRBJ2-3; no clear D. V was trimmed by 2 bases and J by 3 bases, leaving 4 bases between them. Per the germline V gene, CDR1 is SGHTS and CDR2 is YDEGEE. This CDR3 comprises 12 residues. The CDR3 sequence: CASSFRTDTQYF. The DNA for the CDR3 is TGTGCCAGCAGCTTTCGTACAGATACGCAGTATTTT. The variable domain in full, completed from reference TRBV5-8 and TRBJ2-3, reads EAGVTQSPTHLIKTRGQQATLRCSPISGHTSVYWYQQALGLGLQFLLWYDEGEERNRGNFPPRFSGRQFPNYSSELNVNALELEDSALYLCASSFRTDTQYFGPGTRLTVL.

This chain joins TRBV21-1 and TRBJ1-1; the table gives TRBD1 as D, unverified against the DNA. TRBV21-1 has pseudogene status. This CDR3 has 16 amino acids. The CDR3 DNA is TGTGCCAGCAGCAAAGGGGAGGTACAGGGGGACACTGAAGCTTTCTTT. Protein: CASSKGEVQGDTEAFF.

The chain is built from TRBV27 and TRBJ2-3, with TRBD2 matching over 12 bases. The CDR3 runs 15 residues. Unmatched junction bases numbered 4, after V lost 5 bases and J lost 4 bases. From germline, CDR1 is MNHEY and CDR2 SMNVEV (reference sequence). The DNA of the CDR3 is TGTGCCAGCAGTCCCCTAGCGGGGGGGTCAGATACGCAGTATTTT. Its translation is CASSPLAGGSDTQYF.